Below, 5 T cell receptor beta chains from the same sample are listed, as sequenced in a study of cytomegalovirus exposure and HLA in healthy donors (dated by TCRdb to 2016 to 2017). Library preparation employed the immunoSEQ multiplex PCR assay. For the multiplex PCR, a mixture combining 60 forward primers for TCR Vbeta segments and 13 reverse primers for TCR Jbeta segments was used. This is the immuneACCESS table as TCRdb keeps it, with only in-frame sequences that have V and J called. A part of the clones is gone; compared with another copy, unresolved V genes explain less than half, and the rest is unexplained. This sample has 100,000 to 150,000 clones in its table, and more than 60% of those were observed once. The ten largest clones represent around 3.6% of the sample. Sequencing was performed on PBMCs. The receptors originated from a man between 25 and 39 years old in good health and CMV-seronegative.

There are a few counts of this clone. This chain links TRBV9 with TRBJ2-7; 7 nucleotides align to TRBD1. Unmatched junction bases numbered 3, after V lost 0 bases and J lost 3 bases. Looked up from germline, CDR1 is SGDLS and CDR2 is YYNGEE. The CDR3 totals 14 residues. The DNA of the CDR3 is TGTGCCAGCAGCGTAGGAACAGGGGTCTACGAGCAGTACTTC. It yields the protein CASSVGTGVYEQYF. Using reference TRBV9 and TRBJ2-7 for the parts outside the CDR3, the full variable domain is DSGVTQTPKHLITATGQRVTLRCSPRSGDLSVYWYQQSLDQGLQFLIQYYNGEERAKGNILERFSAQQFPDLHSELNLSSLELGDSALYFCASSVGTGVYEQYFGPGTRLTVT.

The V gene is TRBV20-1, the J gene TRBJ2-1, with D possibly being TRBD2 (6 bases). V was clipped by 6 bases and J by 5 bases, with 8 bases between them. CDR3 length: 11 residues. In germline, CDR1 is DFQATT, CDR2 SNEGSKA (reference sequence). The CDR3 loop is CSAGTHNEQFF. The CDR3 DNA sequence: TGCAGTGCCGGGACTCACAATGAGCAGTTCTTC.

This chain links TRBV30 with TRBJ1-6; 7 bases line up with TRBD1. CDR3 length: 16 amino acids. Germline CDR1 is GTSNPN and CDR2 is SVGIG (reference sequence). The trim removed 4 bases at V and 10 bases at J, leaving 16 bases unmatched. In DNA, the CDR3 is TGTGCCTGGACAGAGCGGACAGGACTTTTTGGCTCACCCCTCCACTTT. This codes for CAWTERTGLFGSPLHF.

The chain employs TRBV29-1 and TRBJ1-2, with D possibly TRBD1 on 6 matching bases. This CDR3 comprises 14 residues. Looked up from germline, CDR1 is SQVTM and CDR2 is ANQGSEA. V was shortened by 3 bases and J by 6 bases, with 17 bases between the two germline ends. CDR3 region: CSVEGIRGADGYTF. The CDR3 DNA reads TGCAGCGTTGAGGGGATTCGGGGGGCGGATGGCTACACCTTC.

Relative to its sample, this clone is medium-sized (0.01 to 0.1%). The chain links TRBV10-2 to TRBJ2-2, with 12 positions matching TRBD2. The CDR3 contains 16 residues. After removal of 8 bases from V and 4 bases from J, the junction contained 8 bases not matched to a gene. CDR1 and CDR2 from the germline V gene are WSHSY and SAAADI. The chain's CDR3 is CASSGLAGSSTGELFF. CDR3 sequence (DNA): TGCGCCAGCTCAGGACTAGCGGGATCGAGCACCGGGGAGCTGTTTTTT.